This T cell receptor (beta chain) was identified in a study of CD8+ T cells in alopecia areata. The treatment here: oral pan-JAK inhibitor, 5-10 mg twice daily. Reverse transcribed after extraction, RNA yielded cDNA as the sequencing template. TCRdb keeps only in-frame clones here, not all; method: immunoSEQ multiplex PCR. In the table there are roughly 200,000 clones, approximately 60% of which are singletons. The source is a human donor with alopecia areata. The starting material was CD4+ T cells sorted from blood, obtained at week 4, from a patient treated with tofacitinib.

The CDR3 nucleotides are TGCGCCAGCAGCCGCTGGACGTCAAGCAATCAGCCCCAGCATTTT. This gives the protein CASSRWTSSNQPQHF. The rearrangement uses TRBV4-1 and TRBJ1-5; unclear D gene. Per germline, CDR1 MGHRA and CDR2 YSYEKL. This CDR3 has 15 amino acids. V lost 4 bases to trimming and J lost 1 base, with 11 bases between them.